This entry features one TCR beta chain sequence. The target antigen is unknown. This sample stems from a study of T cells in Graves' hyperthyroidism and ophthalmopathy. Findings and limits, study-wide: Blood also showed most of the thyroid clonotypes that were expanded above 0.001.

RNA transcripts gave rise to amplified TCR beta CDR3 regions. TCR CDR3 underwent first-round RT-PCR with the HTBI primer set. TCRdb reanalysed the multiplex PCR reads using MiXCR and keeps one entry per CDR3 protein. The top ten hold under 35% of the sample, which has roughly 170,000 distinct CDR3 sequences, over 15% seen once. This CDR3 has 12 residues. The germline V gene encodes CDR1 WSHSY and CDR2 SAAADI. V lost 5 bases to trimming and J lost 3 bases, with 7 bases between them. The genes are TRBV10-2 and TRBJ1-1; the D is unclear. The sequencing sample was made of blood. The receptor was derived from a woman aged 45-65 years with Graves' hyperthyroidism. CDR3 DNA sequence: TGCGCCAGCAGTAGTCGCGACACTGAAGCTTTCTTT. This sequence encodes CASSSRDTEAFF.